The text below deals with one T cell receptor beta chain. CDR3 length: 11 residues. CDR1 and CDR2 from the germline V gene are SGDLS and YYNGEE. V lost 3 bases and J lost 2, with 3 bases in between. The record originates from a study of shared clonotypes between healthy human individuals. Produced via immunoSEQ multiplex PCR; TCRdb's table is partial and in-frame only. The profile shows hundreds of thousands of clones, about two thirds of them singletons. Sample: memory CD4+ T cells sorted from blood. The subset is: CD45RA-negative fraction. This sequence joins TRBV9 and TRBJ2-7; no firm D call. The TCR was taken from a woman aged 25 to 39 in good health. For the CDR3, the DNA is TGTGCCAGCAGCGCCGCCTACGAGCAGTACTTC. This sequence encodes CASSAAYEQYF.